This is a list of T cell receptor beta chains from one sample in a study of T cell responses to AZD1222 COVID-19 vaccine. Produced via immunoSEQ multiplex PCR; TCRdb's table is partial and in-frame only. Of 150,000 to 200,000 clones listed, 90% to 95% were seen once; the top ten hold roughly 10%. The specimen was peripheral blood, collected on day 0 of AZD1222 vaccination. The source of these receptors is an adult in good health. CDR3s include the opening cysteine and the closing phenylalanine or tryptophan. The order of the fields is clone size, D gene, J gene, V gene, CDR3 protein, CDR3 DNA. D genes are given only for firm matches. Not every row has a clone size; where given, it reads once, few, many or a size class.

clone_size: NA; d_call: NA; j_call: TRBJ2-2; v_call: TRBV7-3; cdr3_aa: CASSPSRGGTTGELFF; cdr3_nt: TGTGCCAGCAGCCCGTCCAGAGGAGGGACCACCGGGGAGCTGTTTTTT
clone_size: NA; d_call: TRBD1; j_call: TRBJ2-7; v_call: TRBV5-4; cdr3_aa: CASSSTGGYEQYF; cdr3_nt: TGTGCCAGCAGCTCGACAGGGGGTTACGAGCAGTACTTC
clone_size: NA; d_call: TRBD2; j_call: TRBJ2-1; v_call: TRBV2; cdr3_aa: CASSYSGLAGVYNEQFF; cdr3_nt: TGTGCCAGCAGCTACTCCGGACTAGCGGGGGTTTACAATGAGCAGTTCTTC
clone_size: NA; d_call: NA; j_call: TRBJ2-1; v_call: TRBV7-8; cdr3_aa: CASSLEAQGGGNEQFF; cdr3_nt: TGTGCCAGCAGCCTAGAGGCCCAGGGTGGAGGCAATGAGCAGTTCTTC
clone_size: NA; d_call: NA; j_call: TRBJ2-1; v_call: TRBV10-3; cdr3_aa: CAISDGLQYNEQFF; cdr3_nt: TGTGCCATCAGTGATGGGTTACAATACAATGAGCAGTTCTTC
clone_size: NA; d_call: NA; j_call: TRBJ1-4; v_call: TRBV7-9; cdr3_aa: CASSLKTVATNEKLFF; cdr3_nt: TGTGCCAGCAGCTTAAAGACAGTTGCAACTAATGAAAAACTGTTTTTT
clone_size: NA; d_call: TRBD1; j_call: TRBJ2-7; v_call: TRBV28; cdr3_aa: CASRGPGQVPYEQYF; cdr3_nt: TGTGCCAGCAGGGGCCCGGGACAGGTTCCCTACGAGCAGTACTTC
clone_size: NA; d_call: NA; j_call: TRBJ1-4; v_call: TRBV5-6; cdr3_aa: CASSLGLGEEKLFF; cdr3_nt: TGTGCCAGCAGCTTAGGTTTGGGGGAGGAAAAACTGTTTTTT
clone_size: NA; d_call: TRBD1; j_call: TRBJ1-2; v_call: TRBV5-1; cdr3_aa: CASSDTGQGPIYGYTF; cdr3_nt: TGCGCCAGCAGTGATACGGGACAGGGACCTATCTATGGCTACACCTTC
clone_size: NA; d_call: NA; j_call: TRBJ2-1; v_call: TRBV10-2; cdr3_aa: CASGPYNEQFF; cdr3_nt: TGCGCCAGCGGTCCTTACAATGAGCAGTTCTTC
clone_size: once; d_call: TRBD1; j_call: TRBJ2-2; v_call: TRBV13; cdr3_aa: CASSPPNSADREGTGELFF; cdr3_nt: TGTGCCAGCAGCCCACCCAACTCGGCGGACAGGGAAGGGACCGGGGAGCTGTTTTTT
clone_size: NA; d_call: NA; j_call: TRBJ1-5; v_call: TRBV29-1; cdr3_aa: CSVERTVSNQPQHF; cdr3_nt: TGCAGCGTTGAAAGGACAGTTAGCAATCAGCCCCAGCATTTT
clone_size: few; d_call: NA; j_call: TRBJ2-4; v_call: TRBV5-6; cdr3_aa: CASSQGHPKNIQYF; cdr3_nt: TGTGCCAGCAGCCAAGGGCACCCCAAAAACATTCAGTACTTC
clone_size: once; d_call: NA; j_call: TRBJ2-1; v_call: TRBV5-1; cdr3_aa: CASGLANSYNEQFF; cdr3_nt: TGCGCCAGCGGGTTAGCGAACTCCTACAATGAGCAGTTCTTC
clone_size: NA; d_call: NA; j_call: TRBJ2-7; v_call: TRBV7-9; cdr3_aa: CASSLTGSSYEQYF; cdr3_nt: TGTGCCAGCAGCTTAACCGGGAGCTCCTACGAGCAGTACTTC
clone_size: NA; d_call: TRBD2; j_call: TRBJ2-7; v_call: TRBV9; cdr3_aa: CASSGRAGVYDEQYF; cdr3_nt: TGTGCCAGCAGCGGACGAGCGGGAGTGTATGACGAGCAGTACTTC
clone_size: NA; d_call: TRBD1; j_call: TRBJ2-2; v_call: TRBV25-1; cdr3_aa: CASSEYFGTGANTGELFF; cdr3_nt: TGTGCCAGCAGTGAATATTTCGGGACAGGAGCGAACACCGGGGAGCTGTTTTTT
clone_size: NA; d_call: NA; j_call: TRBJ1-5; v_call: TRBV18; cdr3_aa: CASSPGGSPNQPQHF; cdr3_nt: TGTGCCAGCTCACCCGGGGGGAGCCCCAATCAGCCCCAGCATTTT
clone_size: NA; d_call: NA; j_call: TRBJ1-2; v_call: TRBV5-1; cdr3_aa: CASSLAGENYGYTF; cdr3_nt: TGCGCCAGCAGCTTGGCCGGGGAGAACTATGGCTACACCTTC
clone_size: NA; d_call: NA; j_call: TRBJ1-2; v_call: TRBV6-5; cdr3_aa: CASSESGPYGYTF; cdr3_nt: TGTGCCAGCAGCGAGTCAGGGCCCTATGGCTACACCTTC
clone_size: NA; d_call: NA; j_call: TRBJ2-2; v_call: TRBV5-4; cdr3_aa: CASSLGGVGTGELFF; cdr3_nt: TGTGCCAGCAGCCTCGGGGGCGTCGGGACCGGGGAGCTGTTTTTT
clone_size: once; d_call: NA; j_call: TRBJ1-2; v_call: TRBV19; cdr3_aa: CASTLRGSAYGYTF; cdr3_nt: TGTGCCAGTACCCTTAGGGGTTCGGCCTATGGCTACACCTTC
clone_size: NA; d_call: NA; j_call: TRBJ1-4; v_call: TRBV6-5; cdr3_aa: CASLPRGRNPEKLFF; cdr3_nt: TGTGCCAGCCTACCTCGGGGTCGAAACCCCGAAAAACTGTTTTTT
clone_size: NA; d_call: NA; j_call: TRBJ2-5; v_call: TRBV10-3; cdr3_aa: CAIRSDRYEETQYF; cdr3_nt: TGTGCCATCAGGAGCGACAGATACGAAGAGACCCAGTACTTC
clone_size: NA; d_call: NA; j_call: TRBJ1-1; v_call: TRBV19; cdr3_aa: CASSTRATMNTEAFF; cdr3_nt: TGTGCCAGTAGTACCAGGGCTACGATGAACACTGAAGCTTTCTTT
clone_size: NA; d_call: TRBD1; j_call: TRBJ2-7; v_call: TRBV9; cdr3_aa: CASSVTGGTYEQYF; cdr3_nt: TGTGCCAGCAGCGTCACAGGGGGAACCTACGAGCAGTACTTC
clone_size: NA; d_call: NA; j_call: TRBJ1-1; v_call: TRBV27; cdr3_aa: CASSPFGRFMNTEAFF; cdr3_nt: TGTGCCAGCAGTCCGTTCGGACGGTTCATGAACACTGAAGCTTTCTTT
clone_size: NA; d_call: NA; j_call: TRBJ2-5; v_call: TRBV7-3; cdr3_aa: CASSLGGGLETQYF; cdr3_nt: TGTGCCAGCAGCTTAGGGGGCGGGTTGGAGACCCAGTACTTC
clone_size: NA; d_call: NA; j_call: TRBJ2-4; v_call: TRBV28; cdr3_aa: CASRPHGENIQYF; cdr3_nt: TGTGCCAGCAGGCCCCACGGGGAAAACATTCAGTACTTC
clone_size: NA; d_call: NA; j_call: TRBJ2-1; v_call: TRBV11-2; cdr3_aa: CASSLSQGPYNEQFF; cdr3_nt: TGTGCCAGCAGCTTATCACAGGGCCCCTACAATGAGCAGTTCTTC
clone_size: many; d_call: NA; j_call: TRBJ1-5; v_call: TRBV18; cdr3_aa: CASSPASNQPQHF; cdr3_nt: TGTGCCAGCTCACCAGCCAGTAATCAGCCCCAGCATTTT
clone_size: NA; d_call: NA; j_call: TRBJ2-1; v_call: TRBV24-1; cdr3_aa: CATSDLKGTPLNEQFF; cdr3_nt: TGTGCCACCAGTGATTTGAAGGGGACCCCCCTCAATGAGCAGTTCTTC
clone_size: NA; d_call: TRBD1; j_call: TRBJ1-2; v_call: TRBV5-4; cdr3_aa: CASSLGVGQGAAGYTF; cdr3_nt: TGTGCCAGCAGCTTGGGTGTTGGACAGGGGGCAGCTGGCTACACCTTC
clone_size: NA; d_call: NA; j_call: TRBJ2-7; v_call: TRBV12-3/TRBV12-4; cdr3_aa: CAGARDGGSEQYF; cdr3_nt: TGTGCCGGAGCTAGGGACGGGGGCTCCGAGCAGTACTTC
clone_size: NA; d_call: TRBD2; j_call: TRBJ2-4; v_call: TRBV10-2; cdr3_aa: CASSDQLAGALLAKNIQYF; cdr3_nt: TGCGCCAGCAGTGACCAACTAGCGGGAGCCCTTCTAGCCAAAAACATTCAGTACTTC
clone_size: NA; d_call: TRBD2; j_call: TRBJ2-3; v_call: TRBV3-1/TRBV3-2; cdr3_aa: CASTPGGTSGRGSTDTQYF; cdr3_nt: TGTGCCAGCACCCCAGGAGGGACTAGCGGGAGGGGGAGCACAGATACGCAGTATTTT
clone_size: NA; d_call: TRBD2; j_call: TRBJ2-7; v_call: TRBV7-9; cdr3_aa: CASSDGLAGDEQYF; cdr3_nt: TGTGCCAGCAGCGACGGACTAGCGGGAGACGAGCAGTACTTC
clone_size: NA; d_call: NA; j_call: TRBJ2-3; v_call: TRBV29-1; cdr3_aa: CSVESLKGTDTQYF; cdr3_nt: TGCAGCGTTGAATCTCTGAAAGGGACAGATACGCAGTATTTT
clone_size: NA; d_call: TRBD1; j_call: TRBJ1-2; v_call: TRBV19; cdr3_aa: CASSADRGQDGYTF; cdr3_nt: TGTGCCAGTAGTGCAGATCGGGGACAGGATGGCTACACCTTC
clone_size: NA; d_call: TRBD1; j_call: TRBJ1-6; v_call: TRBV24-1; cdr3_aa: CATSDSGTGFHF; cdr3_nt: TGTGCCACCAGTGATTCCGGGACAGGATTCCACTTT
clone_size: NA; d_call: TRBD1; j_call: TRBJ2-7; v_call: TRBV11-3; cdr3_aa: CASSASAGTGAEQYF; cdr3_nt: TGTGCCAGCAGCGCATCCGCCGGGACAGGGGCCGAGCAGTACTTC
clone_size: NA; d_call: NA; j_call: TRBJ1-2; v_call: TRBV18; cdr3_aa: CASSPRDIFGYTF; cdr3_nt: TGTGCCAGCTCACCCCGGGACATATTTGGCTACACCTTC
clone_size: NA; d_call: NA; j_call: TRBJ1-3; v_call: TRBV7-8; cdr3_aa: CASSSSGLSGNTIYF; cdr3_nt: TGTGCCAGCAGCTCCTCGGGCCTCTCTGGAAACACCATATATTTT
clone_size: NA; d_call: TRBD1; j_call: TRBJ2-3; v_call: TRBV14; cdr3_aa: CASSLTGGDTQYF; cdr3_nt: TGTGCCAGCAGCCTGACAGGGGGAGATACGCAGTATTTT
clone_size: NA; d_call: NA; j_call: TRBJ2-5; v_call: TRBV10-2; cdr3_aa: CASSTGGETQYF; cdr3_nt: TGCGCCAGCAGTACGGGCGGAGAGACCCAGTACTTC
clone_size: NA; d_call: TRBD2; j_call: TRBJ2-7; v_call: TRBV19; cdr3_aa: CATSLAEEGTHEQYF; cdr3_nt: TGTGCCACCTCACTAGCGGAAGAGGGGACCCACGAGCAGTACTTC
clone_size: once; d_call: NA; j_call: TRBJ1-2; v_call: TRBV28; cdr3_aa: CASRPTTEVPYTF; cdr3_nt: TGTGCCAGCAGACCAACAACAGAGGTCCCCTACACCTTC